Sequencing of this T cell receptor (beta chain) was carried out in a study of blood T cell repertoires in COVID-19. Study summary: The origin of the acute and convalescent COVID-19 samples was the United States, Italy and Spain. The cDNA or gDNA used as material had been derived from T cells, B-cell-depleted T cells, or PBMCs.

Authors' methods: By means of reference gene primer amplification, nucleated cell counts were estimated. Here immunoSEQ multiplex PCR was the method, and the copy in TCRdb shows in-frame clones only, minus some. V, J and clone size reflect that table, while D and trimming were determined from the DNA. Here the sample spans 160,000 or so clones, roughly 84% being singletons. Ages ranged from about 18 to 90 years, with residence in approximately 23 US areas. V gave up 2 bases and J gave up 2 bases; unmatched junction bases: 2. CDR1 is MNHEY and CDR2 is SMNVEV in the germline V gene (reference sequence). The CDR3 consists of 14 residues.

The TCR originated in a human donor with acute COVID-19. The donor label of this sample is uncertain. The gene calls are TRBV27 and TRBJ1-2; 7 nucleotides line up with TRBD1. Sequencing was done on a sample of PBMCs or T cells enriched from blood (not recorded which). CDR3 sequence (DNA): TGTGCCAGCAGTTTAACAGGGGTCAACTATGGCTACACCTTC. Amino acids: CASSLTGVNYGYTF.